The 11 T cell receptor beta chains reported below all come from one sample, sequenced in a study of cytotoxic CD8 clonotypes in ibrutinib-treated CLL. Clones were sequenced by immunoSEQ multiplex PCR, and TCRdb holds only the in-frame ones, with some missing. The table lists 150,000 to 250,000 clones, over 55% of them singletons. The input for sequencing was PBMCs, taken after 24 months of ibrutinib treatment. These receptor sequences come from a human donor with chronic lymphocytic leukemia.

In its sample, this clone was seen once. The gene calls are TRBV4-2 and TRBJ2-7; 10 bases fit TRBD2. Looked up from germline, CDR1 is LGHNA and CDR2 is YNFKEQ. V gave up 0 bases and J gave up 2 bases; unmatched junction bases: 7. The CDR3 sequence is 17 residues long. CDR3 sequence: CASSQEVLAGPAYEQYF. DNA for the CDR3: TGTGCCAGCAGCCAAGAAGTACTAGCGGGACCAGCCTACGAGCAGTACTTC.

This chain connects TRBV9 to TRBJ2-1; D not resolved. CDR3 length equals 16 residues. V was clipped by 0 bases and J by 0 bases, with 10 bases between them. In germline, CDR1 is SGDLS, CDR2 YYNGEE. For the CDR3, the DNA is TGTGCCAGCAGCGTAGCTTTGAAGAGCTCCTACAATGAGCAGTTCTTC. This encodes CASSVALKSSYNEQFF.

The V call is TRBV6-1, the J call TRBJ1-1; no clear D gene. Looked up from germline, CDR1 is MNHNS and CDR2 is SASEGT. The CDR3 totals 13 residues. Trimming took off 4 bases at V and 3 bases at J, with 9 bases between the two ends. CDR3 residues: CASSGGTDTEAFF. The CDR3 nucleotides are TGTGCCAGCAGTGGAGGCACAGACACTGAAGCTTTCTTT.

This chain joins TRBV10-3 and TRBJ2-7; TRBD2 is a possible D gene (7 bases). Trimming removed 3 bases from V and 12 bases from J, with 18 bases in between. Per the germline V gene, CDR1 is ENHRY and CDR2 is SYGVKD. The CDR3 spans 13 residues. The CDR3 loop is CAISEGGDLHWYF. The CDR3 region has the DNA TGTGCCATCAGTGAAGGGGGGGACCTCCACTGGTACTTC.

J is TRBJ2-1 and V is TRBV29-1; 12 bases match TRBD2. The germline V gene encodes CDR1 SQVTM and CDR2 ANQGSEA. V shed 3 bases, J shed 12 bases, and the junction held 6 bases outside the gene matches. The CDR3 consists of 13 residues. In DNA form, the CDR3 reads TGCAGCGTTGAGACTAGCGGGAGAGAATTGCAGTTCTTC. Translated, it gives CSVETSGRELQFF.

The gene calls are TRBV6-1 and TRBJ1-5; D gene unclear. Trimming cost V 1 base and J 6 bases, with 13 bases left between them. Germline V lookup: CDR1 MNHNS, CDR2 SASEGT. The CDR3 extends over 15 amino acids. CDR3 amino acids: CASSEVNSWGQPQHF. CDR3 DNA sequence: TGTGCCAGCAGTGAAGTCAACAGTTGGGGTCAGCCCCAGCATTTT.

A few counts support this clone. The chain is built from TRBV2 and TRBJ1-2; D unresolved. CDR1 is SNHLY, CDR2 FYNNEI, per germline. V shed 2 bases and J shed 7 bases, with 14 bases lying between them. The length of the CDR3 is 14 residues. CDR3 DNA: TGTGCCAGCAGTGAAATTGGGATGGCCGGTGGCTACACCTTC. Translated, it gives CASSEIGMAGGYTF.

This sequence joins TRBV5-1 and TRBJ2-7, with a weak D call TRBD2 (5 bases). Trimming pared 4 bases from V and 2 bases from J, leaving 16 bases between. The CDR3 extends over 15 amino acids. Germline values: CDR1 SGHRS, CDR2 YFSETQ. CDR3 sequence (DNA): TGCGCCAGCAGCCCAGTCTCGGGGATAGCCTACGAGCAGTACTTC. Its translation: CASSPVSGIAYEQYF.

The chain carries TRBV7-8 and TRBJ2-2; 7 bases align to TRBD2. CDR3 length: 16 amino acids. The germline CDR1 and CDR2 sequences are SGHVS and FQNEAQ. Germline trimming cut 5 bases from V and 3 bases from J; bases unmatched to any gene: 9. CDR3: CASSNLAGVDTGELFF. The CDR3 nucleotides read TGTGCCAGCAGCAATCTGGCGGGAGTAGACACCGGGGAGCTGTTTTTT.

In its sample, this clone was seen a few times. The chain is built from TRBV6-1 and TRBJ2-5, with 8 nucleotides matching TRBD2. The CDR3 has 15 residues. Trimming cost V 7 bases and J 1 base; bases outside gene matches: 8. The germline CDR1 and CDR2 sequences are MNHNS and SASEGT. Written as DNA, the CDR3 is TGTGCCAGCACCAACAGCGGGAGTCCCCAAGAGACCCAGTACTTC. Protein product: CASTNSGSPQETQYF.

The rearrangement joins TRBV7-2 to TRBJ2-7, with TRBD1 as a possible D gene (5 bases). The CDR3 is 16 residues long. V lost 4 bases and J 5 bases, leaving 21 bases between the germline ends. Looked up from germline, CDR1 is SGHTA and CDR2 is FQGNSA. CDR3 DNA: TGTGCCAGCAGCTCAAAATCCCTCCAGGTGGGGCACGAGCAGTACTTC. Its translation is CASSSKSLQVGHEQYF.